Each of the 18 T cell receptor beta chains below was sequenced from the same sample in a study of shared clonotypes between healthy human individuals. Assay: immunoSEQ multiplex PCR; the TCRdb copy retains only in-frame clones and omits some. Here the sample spans 2 million to 2.5 million clones, just under 95% being singletons. Sequencing was carried out using naive CD4+ T cells from PBMCs. The subset: CD45RA+ positively selected. These receptors all stem from a man younger than 30 in good health. Some clones in this sample may be carry-over from other donors' samples.

With regard to this clone: The germline gene is not matched at one end of the junction; a read error may be the cause. The V gene is TRBV28, the J gene TRBJ1-1; D is possibly TRBD1 (5 bases). Germline V gives CDR1 MDHEN, CDR2 SYDVKM. This CDR3 region has 12 residues. The CDR3 reads CATGRERTEAFF. For the CDR3, the DNA is TGCGCCACAGGCAGGGAAAGAACTGAAGCTTTCTTT.

In the case of this clone: The identical CDR3 is also encoded by other nucleotide sequences in the sample. The CDR3 DNA reads TGTGCCAGCAGTCCGGGGGATACGCAGTATTTT. Amino acid sequence: CASSPGDTQYF. The J gene is TRBJ2-3, the V gene TRBV28; TRBD2 is a possible D gene (5 bases). CDR1 is MDHEN, CDR2 SYDVKM, per germline. This CDR3 has 11 residues. Trimming stripped 5 bases from V and 6 bases from J, with 6 bases between.

The gene calls are TRBV5-4 and TRBJ2-2; 14 bases are shared with TRBD2. The length of the CDR3 is 17 residues. J gave up 4 bases and V 4 bases, and 6 bases lay outside the gene matches. Germline-derived CDR1 and CDR2 are SGHNT and YYREEE (reference sequence). CDR3 coding DNA: TGTGCCAGCAGCCCTCGGACTAGCGGGAGGATCACCGGGGAGCTGTTTTTT. Its protein product is CASSPRTSGRITGELFF.

The rearrangement joins TRBV28 to TRBJ1-5; weak D call: TRBD1 (5 bases). The germline CDR1 and CDR2 sequences are MDHEN and SYDVKM. This CDR3 has 12 residues. CDR3 sequence: CRTGGFNQPQHF. CDR3 DNA: TGTCGCACTGGGGGATTCAATCAGCCCCAGCATTTT.

The chain combines TRBV28 with TRBJ1-3; no clear D. Germline lookup yields CDR1 MDHEN and CDR2 SYDVKM. CDR3 length: 11 amino acids. Trimming cost V 3 bases and J 8 bases, with 5 bases left between them. CDR3 loop: CASSFQYTIYF. CDR3 DNA sequence: TGTGCCAGCAGTTTTCAATACACCATATATTTT.

The chain recombines TRBV28 with TRBJ1-1; no clear D. Trimming took off 6 bases at V and 1 base at J, with 15 bases between the two ends. The CDR3 contains 15 residues. Germline V CDR1 and CDR2: MDHEN, SYDVKM. The CDR3 spells CASSPSLPSNTEAFF. For the CDR3, the DNA is TGTGCCAGCAGCCCCTCCCTTCCATCGAACACTGAAGCTTTCTTT.

The J gene is TRBJ2-1, the V gene TRBV18, with 10 bases lining up with TRBD2. V was pared by 8 bases and J by 9 bases, with 7 bases of the junction left unmatched. Germline values: CDR1 KGHSH, CDR2 LQKENI. This CDR3 region has 13 residues. This CDR3 is CASTPGLAPEQFF. The CDR3 DNA is TGTGCCAGCACCCCGGGACTAGCGCCTGAGCAGTTCTTC.

J is TRBJ1-1 and V is TRBV10-3; no clear D. The CDR3 totals 15 residues. The germline V and J ends were trimmed by 5 bases and 2 bases, with 15 bases remaining between them. CDR1 ENHRY and CDR2 SYGVKD come from the germline V gene. The CDR3 DNA reads TGTGCCATCAGTCTGGATCCCGGGATAAACACTGAAGCTTTCTTT. Its protein product is CAISLDPGINTEAFF.

The chain combines TRBV18 with TRBJ2-5; D uncertain. The J call may be faulty, since TRBJ2-7 better matches the DNA end. The CDR3 sequence is 13 residues long. Germline V lookup: CDR1 KGHSH, CDR2 LQKENI. The chain's CDR3 is CASSPNSSYEQYF. CDR3 nucleotides: TGTGCCAGCTCACCTAACTCTTCCTACGAGCAGTACTTC.

The rearrangement uses TRBV7-9 and TRBJ1-4; 10 nucleotides line up with TRBD1. The CDR3 has 17 residues. J was trimmed by 8 bases and V by 5 bases; bases with no gene match: 14. CDR1 is SEHNR, CDR2 FQNEAQ, per germline (reference sequence). The CDR3 region is CASSIAGTGVPREKLFF. DNA for the CDR3: TGTGCCAGCAGCATTGCCGGGACAGGGGTTCCTAGGGAAAAACTGTTTTTT. The full variable domain, with the rest looked up from reference TRBV7-9 and TRBJ1-4, is DTGVSQNPRHKITKRGQNVTFRCDPISEHNRLYWYRQTLGQGPEFLTYFQNEAQLEKSRLLSDRFSAERPKGSFSTLEIQRTEQGDSAMYLCASSIAGTGVPREKLFFGSGTQLSVL.

As concerns this clone: Other nucleotide sequences in the sample specify the same CDR3. This chain connects TRBV7-3 to TRBJ2-1; weak D call: TRBD1 (6 bases). Trimming cost V 0 bases and J 3 bases, with 6 bases left between them. The CDR3 covers 14 residues. Looked up from germline, CDR1 is SGHTA and CDR2 is FQGTGA. The DNA of the CDR3 is TGTGCCAGCAGCTTAACACAGGGCTACAATGAGCAGTTCTTC. Amino acids: CASSLTQGYNEQFF.

The chain carries TRBV7-9 and TRBJ2-7, with 9 bases that match TRBD1. The CDR3 has 15 amino acids. V shed 4 bases, J shed 5 bases, and the junction held 9 bases outside the gene matches. Germline V gives CDR1 SEHNR, CDR2 FQNEAQ (reference sequence). CDR3 sequence (DNA): TGTGCCAGCAGCTGGGGACAGGGACTTCGCAACGAGCAGTACTTC. Translated, it gives CASSWGQGLRNEQYF.

The chain links TRBV7-8 to TRBJ2-7; D tentatively fits TRBD1 or TRBD2 (5 bases each). V shed 3 bases and J shed 4 bases, with 19 bases lying between them. The CDR3 has 16 amino acids. Germline CDR1 and CDR2: SGHVS and FQNEAQ. The CDR3 DNA reads as TGTGCCAGCAGCTTCCCCGAGGGACGCGCCCCTTACGAGCAGTACTTC. Amino acid sequence: CASSFPEGRAPYEQYF.

The chain combines TRBV6-5 with TRBJ2-1; 10 nucleotides agree with TRBD2. V shed 7 bases, J shed 5 bases, and the junction held 2 bases outside the gene matches. CDR1 and CDR2 (germline): MNHEY, SVGAGI. The CDR3 totals 13 residues. The CDR3 is CASTTSGNNEQFF. The CDR3 DNA sequence: TGTGCCAGCACTACTAGCGGGAACAATGAGCAGTTCTTC.

The sample holds one count of this clone. This sample includes further DNA sequences coding for the same CDR3. This rearrangement joins TRBV28 to TRBJ2-7, with D tentatively TRBD1 (6 bases). Germline lookup yields CDR1 MDHEN and CDR2 SYDVKM. The CDR3 spans 13 residues. Between the trimmed V and J ends, which lost 3 bases and 3 bases, there was a span of 9 bases. The CDR3 DNA reads TGTGCCAGCAGTTTGTTCAGGGGCTACGAGCAGTACTTC. Translation gives CASSLFRGYEQYF.

To note about this clone: This specimen includes other DNA sequences encoding the same CDR3. This chain links TRBV28 with TRBJ2-5; D is unresolved. The V end was cut by 6 bases, the J end by 2 bases, with 4 bases between. Per the germline V gene, CDR1 is MDHEN and CDR2 is SYDVKM. The CDR3 is 11 residues long. This CDR3 is CASSVQETQYF. In DNA, the CDR3 is TGTGCCAGCAGCGTACAAGAGACCCAGTACTTC.

The genes are TRBV9 and TRBJ1-1, with a possible D match to TRBD1 (5 bases). The germline V and J ends were trimmed by 4 bases and 8 bases, with 18 bases remaining between them. CDR1 SGDLS and CDR2 YYNGEE come from the germline V gene. There are 14 residues in the CDR3. CDR3 in amino acids: CASSLDGTSLEAFF. The CDR3 DNA sequence: TGTGCCAGCAGCTTAGACGGGACGTCCTTAGAAGCTTTCTTT.

Points on this clone: Additional DNA sequences in this sample encode the identical CDR3. The chain recombines TRBV18 with TRBJ2-3; no firm D call. V was pared by 2 bases and J by 0 bases, with 6 bases between. There are 14 residues in the CDR3. From germline, CDR1 is KGHSH and CDR2 LQKENI. The CDR3 here is CASSPTASTDTQYF. CDR3 in DNA: TGTGCCAGCTCACCAACAGCCAGCACAGATACGCAGTATTTT.